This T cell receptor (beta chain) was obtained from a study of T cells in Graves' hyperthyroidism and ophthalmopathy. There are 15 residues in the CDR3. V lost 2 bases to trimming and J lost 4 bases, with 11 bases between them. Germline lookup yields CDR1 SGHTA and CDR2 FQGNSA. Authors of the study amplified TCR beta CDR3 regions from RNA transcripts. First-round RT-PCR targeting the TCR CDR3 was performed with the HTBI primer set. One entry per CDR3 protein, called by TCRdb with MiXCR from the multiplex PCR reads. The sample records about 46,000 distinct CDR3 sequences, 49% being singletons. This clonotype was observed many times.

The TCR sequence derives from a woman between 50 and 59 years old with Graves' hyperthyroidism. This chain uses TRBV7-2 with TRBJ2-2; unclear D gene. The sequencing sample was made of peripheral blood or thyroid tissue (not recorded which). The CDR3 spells CASSLTAVFTGELFF. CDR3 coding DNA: TGTGCCAGCAGCTTAACGGCCGTGTTCACCGGGGAGCTGTTTTTT.